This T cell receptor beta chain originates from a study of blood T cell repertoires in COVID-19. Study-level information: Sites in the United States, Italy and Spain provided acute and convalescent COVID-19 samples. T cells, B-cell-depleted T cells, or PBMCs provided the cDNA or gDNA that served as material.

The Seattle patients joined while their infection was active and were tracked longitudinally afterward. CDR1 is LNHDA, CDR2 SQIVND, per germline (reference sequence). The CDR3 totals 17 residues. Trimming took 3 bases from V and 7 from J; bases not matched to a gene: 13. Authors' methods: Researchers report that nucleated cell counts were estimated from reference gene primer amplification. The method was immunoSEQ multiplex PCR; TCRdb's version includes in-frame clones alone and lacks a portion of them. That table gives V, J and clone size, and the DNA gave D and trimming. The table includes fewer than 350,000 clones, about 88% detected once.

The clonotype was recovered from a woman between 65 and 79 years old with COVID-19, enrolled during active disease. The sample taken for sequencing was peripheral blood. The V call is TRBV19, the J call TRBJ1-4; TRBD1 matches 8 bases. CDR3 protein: CASSIEWTGFGFEKLFF. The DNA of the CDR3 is TGTGCCAGTAGTATTGAATGGACAGGGTTTGGTTTTGAAAAACTGTTTTTT.